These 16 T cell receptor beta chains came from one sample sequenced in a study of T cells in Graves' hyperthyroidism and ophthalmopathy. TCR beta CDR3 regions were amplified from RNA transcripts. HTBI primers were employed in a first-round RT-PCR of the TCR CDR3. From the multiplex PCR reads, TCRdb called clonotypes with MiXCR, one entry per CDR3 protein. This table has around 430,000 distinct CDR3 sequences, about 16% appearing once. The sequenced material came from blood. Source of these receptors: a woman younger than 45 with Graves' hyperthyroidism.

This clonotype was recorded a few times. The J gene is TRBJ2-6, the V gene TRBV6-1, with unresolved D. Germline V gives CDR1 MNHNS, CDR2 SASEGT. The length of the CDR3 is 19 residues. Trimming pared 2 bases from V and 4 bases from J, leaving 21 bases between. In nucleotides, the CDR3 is TGTGCCAGCAGTGAATCGGAAAGGGTTATAGTTCTGGGGGCCAACGTCCTGACTTTC. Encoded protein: CASSESERVIVLGANVLTF.

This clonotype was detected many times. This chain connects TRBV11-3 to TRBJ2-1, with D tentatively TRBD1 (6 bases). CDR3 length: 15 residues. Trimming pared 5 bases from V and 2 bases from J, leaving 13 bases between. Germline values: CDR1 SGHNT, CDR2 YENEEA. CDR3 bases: TGTGCCAGCAGCCACAACAGGGCAACCTACAATGAGCAGTTCTTC. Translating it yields CASSHNRATYNEQFF.

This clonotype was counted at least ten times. The CDR3 protein is CASTFGGTGAYEQYF. CDR3 nucleotides: TGTGCCAGCACCTTCGGCGGGACAGGGGCCTACGAGCAGTACTTC. The chain links TRBV7-9 to TRBJ2-7, with TRBD1 identical over 10 bases. The trim removed 7 bases at V and 2 bases at J, leaving 8 bases unmatched. CDR1 is SEHNR and CDR2 is FQNEAQ in the germline V gene (reference sequence). This CDR3 comprises 15 residues.

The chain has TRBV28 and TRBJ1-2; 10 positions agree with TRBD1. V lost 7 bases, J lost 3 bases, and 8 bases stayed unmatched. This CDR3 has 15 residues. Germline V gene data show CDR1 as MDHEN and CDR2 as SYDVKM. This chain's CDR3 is CASTASDRGYYGYTF. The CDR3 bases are TGTGCCAGCACTGCCTCGGACAGGGGGTACTATGGCTACACCTTC.

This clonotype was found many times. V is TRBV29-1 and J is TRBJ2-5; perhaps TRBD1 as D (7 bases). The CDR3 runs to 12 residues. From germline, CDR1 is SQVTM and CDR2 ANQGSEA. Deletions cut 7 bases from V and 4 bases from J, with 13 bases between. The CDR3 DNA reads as TGCAGCGGCAAGCAGGGGGGAGAGACCCAGTACTTC. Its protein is CSGKQGGETQYF.

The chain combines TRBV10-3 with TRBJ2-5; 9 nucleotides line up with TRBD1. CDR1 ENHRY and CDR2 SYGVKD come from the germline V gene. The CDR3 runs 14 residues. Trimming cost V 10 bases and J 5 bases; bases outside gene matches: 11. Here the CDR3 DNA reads TGTGCCACCGATCCGGGACAGGGCAAGGAGACCCAGTACTTC. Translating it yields CATDPGQGKETQYF.

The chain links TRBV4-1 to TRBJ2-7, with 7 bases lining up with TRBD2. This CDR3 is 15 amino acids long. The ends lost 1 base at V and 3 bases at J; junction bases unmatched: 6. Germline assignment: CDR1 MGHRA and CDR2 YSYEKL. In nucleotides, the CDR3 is TGCGCCAGCAGCCAAGTTTCCGGGAGGTACTACGAGCAGTACTTC. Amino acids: CASSQVSGRYYEQYF.

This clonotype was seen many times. The CDR3 reads CASSYGYTDTQYF. For the CDR3, the DNA is TGTGCCAGCAGTTACGGTTACACAGATACGCAGTATTTT. This sequence joins TRBV6-1 and TRBJ2-3; unclear D gene. There are 13 residues in the CDR3. V shed 5 bases and J shed 2 bases, with 8 bases lying between them. Germline lookup yields CDR1 MNHNS and CDR2 SASEGT.

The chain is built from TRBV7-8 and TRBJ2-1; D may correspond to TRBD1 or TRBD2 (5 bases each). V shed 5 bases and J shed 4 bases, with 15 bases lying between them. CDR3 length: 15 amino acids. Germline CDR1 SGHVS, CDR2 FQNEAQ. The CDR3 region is CASSITGTTYNEQFF. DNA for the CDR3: TGTGCCAGCAGCATTACCGGGACGACATACAATGAGCAGTTCTTC.

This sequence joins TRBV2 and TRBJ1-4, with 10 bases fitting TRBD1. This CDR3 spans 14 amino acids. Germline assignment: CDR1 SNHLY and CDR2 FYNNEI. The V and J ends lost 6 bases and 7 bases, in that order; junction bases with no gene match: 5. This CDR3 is CASSGQGEGEKLFF. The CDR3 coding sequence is TGTGCCAGCAGCGGACAGGGGGAGGGTGAAAAACTGTTTTTT.

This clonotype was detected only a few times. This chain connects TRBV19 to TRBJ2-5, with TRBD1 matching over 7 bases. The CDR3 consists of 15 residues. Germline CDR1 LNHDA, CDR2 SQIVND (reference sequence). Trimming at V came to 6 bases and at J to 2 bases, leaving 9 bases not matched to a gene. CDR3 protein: CASSGTESVQETQYF. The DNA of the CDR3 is TGTGCCAGTAGCGGGACAGAATCGGTTCAAGAGACCCAGTACTTC.

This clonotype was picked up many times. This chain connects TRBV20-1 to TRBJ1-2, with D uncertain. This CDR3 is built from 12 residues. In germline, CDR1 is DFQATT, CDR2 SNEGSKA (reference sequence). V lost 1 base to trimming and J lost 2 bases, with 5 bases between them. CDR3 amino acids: CSARAINYGYTF. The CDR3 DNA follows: TGCAGTGCTAGAGCGATAAACTATGGCTACACCTTC.

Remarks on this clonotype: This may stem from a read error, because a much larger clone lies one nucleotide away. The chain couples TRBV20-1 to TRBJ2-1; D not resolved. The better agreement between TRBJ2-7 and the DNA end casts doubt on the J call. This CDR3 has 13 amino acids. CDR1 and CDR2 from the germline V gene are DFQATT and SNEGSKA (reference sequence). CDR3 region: CSEVGQTHNEQYF. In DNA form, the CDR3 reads TGCAGTGAGGTGGGTCAAACTCACAATGAGCAGTACTTC.

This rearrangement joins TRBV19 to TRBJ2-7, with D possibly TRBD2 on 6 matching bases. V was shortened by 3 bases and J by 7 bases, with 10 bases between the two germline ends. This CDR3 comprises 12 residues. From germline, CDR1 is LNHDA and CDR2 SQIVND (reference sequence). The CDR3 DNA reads TGTGCCAGTAGTATGGTTGGAGGGGAGCAGTACTTC. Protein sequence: CASSMVGGEQYF.

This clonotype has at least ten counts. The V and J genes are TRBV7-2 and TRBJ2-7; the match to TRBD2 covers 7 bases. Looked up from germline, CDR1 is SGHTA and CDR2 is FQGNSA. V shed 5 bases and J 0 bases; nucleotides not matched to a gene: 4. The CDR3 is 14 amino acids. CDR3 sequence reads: CASSTSVGSYEQYF. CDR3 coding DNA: TGTGCCAGCAGCACTAGCGTTGGCTCCTACGAGCAGTACTTC.

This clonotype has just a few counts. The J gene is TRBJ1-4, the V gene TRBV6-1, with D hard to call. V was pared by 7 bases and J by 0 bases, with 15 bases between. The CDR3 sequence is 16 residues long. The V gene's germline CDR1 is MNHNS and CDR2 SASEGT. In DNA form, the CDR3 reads TGTGCCAGCATTTTAAATGGCAGAACAACTAATGAAAAACTGTTTTTT. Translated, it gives CASILNGRTTNEKLFF.